A selection of T cell receptor beta chains follows, all from one sample in a study of CD8+ T cells in alopecia areata. The method was immunoSEQ multiplex PCR; TCRdb's version includes in-frame clones alone and lacks a portion of them. Altogether about 220,000 clones are present, roughly 56% being singletons, with the ten largest covering 1.5% to 2%. The sample here was CD4+ T cells sorted from blood, taken at week 4, from a patient treated with tofacitinib. The receptor set was obtained from a human donor with alopecia areata. The CDR3 runs from the conserved cysteine through the conserved F or W. The order of the fields is clone size, V gene, D gene, J gene, CDR3 protein, CDR3 DNA. The D gene is left open where the match is weak. Rows give clone size only sometimes, using once, few, many, or a class for an expanded clone.

NA	TRBV2	NA	TRBJ1-6	CASSGGVRSPLHF	TGTGCCAGCAGCGGGGGGGTCCGTTCACCCCTCCACTTT
NA	TRBV30	NA	TRBJ2-3	CAWTGTLVDTQYF	TGTGCCTGGACAGGAACTTTGGTAGATACGCAGTATTTT
NA	TRBV2	NA	TRBJ1-2	CASRQPAGGGYTF	TGTGCCAGCCGTCAACCGGCGGGTGGCGGCTACACCTTC
NA	TRBV7-9	NA	TRBJ1-6	CASSGTRNNSPLHF	TGTGCCAGCAGCGGGACACGCAATAATTCACCCCTCCACTTT
NA	TRBV27	TRBD1	TRBJ1-2	CASSPGQGGGGYTF	TGTGCCAGCAGTCCCGGACAGGGCGGGGGTGGCTACACCTTC
NA	TRBV11-2	NA	TRBJ2-5	CASSPTQKGETQYF	TGTGCCAGCAGCCCCACGCAGAAGGGGGAGACCCAGTACTTC
few	TRBV2	NA	TRBJ1-2	CASSDSSGNYGYTF	TGTGCCAGCAGTGATTCGTCAGGGAACTATGGCTACACCTTC
NA	TRBV5-1	NA	TRBJ1-2	CASSLGQSIASYGYTF	TGCGCCAGCAGCTTGGGGCAGAGCATTGCTTCGTATGGCTACACCTTC
NA	TRBV29-1	NA	TRBJ1-2	CSATRDILADYGYTF	TGCAGCGCCACCCGGGACATCCTGGCGGACTATGGCTACACCTTC
NA	TRBV5-1	NA	TRBJ2-7	CASSFGQSYEQYF	TGCGCCAGCAGCTTTGGGCAGTCCTACGAGCAGTACTTC
many	TRBV30	NA	TRBJ1-1	CASDGPAFF	TGTGCCTCCGACGGCCCAGCTTTCTTT
NA	TRBV27	NA	TRBJ1-5	CASSSLGADRSQPQHF	TGTGCCAGCAGTTCATTGGGAGCTGATAGAAGTCAGCCCCAGCATTTT